Each of the 7 T cell receptor beta chains below was sequenced from the same sample in a study of blood T cell repertoires in COVID-19. Assay used: immunoSEQ multiplex PCR; TCRdb lists only in-frame clones, some missing. The sample lists roughly 280,000 clones; 90% were seen once. Sequenced sample: PBMCs or T cells enriched from blood (not recorded which). The receptors here all came from a woman aged 25-40 years with acute COVID-19.

V usage is TRBV28 and J usage is TRBJ2-2; tentative D call: TRBD1 (6 bases). The CDR3 has 19 residues. Germline values: CDR1 MDHEN, CDR2 SYDVKM. Trimming took off 4 bases at V and 3 bases at J, with 24 bases between the two ends. This CDR3 is CASSWGPEARRRDTGELFF. CDR3 sequence (DNA): TGTGCCAGCAGTTGGGGGCCTGAAGCGAGGAGGCGGGACACCGGGGAGCTGTTTTTT.

With respect to this clone: Other DNA sequences in this specimen translate into the identical CDR3. The chain uses TRBV18 and TRBJ1-1; D possibly corresponds to TRBD1 (5 bases). V lost 3 bases, J lost 4 bases, and 9 bases lay in between. The CDR3 has 13 amino acids. Germline assignment: CDR1 KGHSH and CDR2 LQKENI. CDR3 residues: CASSPRDSTEAFF. In DNA form, the CDR3 reads TGTGCCAGCTCACCCAGGGATTCCACTGAAGCTTTCTTT.

This clone was recorded once. The rearrangement uses TRBV24-1 and TRBJ2-3; no clear D. CDR1 is KGHDR and CDR2 is SFDVKD in the germline V gene. The CDR3 contains 11 residues. Trimming removed 9 bases at V and 9 bases at J, with 12 bases between. This chain's CDR3 is CATETGLTQYF. CDR3 DNA: TGTGCCACCGAGACTGGTCTGACGCAGTATTTT.

The chain links TRBV7-8 to TRBJ2-7, with D maybe TRBD1 (6 bases). This CDR3 has 14 residues. Trimming cost V 5 bases and J 4 bases, with 15 bases left between them. CDR1 is SGHVS, CDR2 FQNEAQ, per germline. DNA of the CDR3: TGTGCCAGCAGCCTCCCCGGGACAATATACGAGCAGTACTTC. The encoded protein is CASSLPGTIYEQYF.

J is TRBJ1-1 and V is TRBV18; D is ambiguous. The CDR3 sequence is 15 residues long. Germline V lookup: CDR1 KGHSH, CDR2 LQKENI. V shed 3 bases and J shed 0 bases, with 11 bases lying between them. CDR3 amino acids: CASSPPVVVNTEAFF. As DNA, the CDR3 is TGTGCCAGCTCACCTCCCGTGGTAGTGAACACTGAAGCTTTCTTT. Using reference TRBV18 and TRBJ1-1 for the parts outside the CDR3, the full variable domain is NAGVMQNPRHLVRRRGQEARLRCSPMKGHSHVYWYRQLPEEGLKFMVYLQKENIIDESGMPKERFSAEFPKEGPSILRIQQVVRGDSAAYFCASSPPVVVNTEAFFGQGTRLTVV.

V usage is TRBV4-3 and J usage is TRBJ2-2, with D perhaps TRBD2 (5 bases). V lost 0 bases and J lost 5, with 10 bases in between. This CDR3 is 15 amino acids long. CDR1 and CDR2 (germline): LGHNA, YSLEER. CDR3 coding DNA: TGCGCCAGCAGCCAAGATACGGGGTGGACCGGGGAGCTGTTTTTT. Amino acids: CASSQDTGWTGELFF.

V usage is TRBV4-1 and J usage is TRBJ2-1; D not certain. The germline V gene encodes CDR1 MGHRA and CDR2 YSYEKL. V was shortened by 1 base and J by 6 bases, with 7 bases between the two germline ends. CDR3 size: 13 residues. This CDR3 reads CASSQVVGNEQFF. CDR3 nucleotide sequence: TGCGCCAGCAGCCAAGTGGTCGGCAATGAGCAGTTCTTC.